This TCR beta chain was captured by sequencing in a study of blood T cell repertoires in COVID-19 (dated by TCRdb to about 2020). With respect to the entire study: The collaborator samples originated in the United States, Italy and Spain and spanned the acute and convalescent phases of COVID-19. Where available, HLA class I and class II types were taken from metadata supplied by the sample provider and were not determined by assay-based typing. Samples were obtained from the ongoing ImmuneRACE study (first 160 participants) and from approximately 1,200 subjects provided by 6 global collaborators. The prospective study material was composed of cDNA or gDNA derived from T cells, B-cell-depleted T cells, or PBMCs. Sample metadata almost always included a de-identified subject ID, COVID-19 status, age in years and sex. Deeply sampled blood TCRbeta repertoires from subjects exposed to, actively infected with, or recovered from COVID-19 were included in the dataset. A freely available public database, intended as a resource for researchers studying the immune response to SARS-CoV-2, is where the repertoires were released.

TCRbeta CDR3 regions were amplified from genomic DNA using the immunoSEQ Assay, a bias-controlled multiplex PCR. Turning to the authors' computational methods: Within the assay, amplification of reference gene primers was used to estimate how many nucleated cells each sample contained. Sequence reads were collapsed and filtered to measure the absolute abundance of every unique TCRbeta CDR3 rearrangement. For each sample, productive Simpson clonality was calculated by taking the square root of Simpson's diversity index across productive rearrangements. TCRdb stores this immuneACCESS table with in-frame sequences only. Part of the clones is absent; in the studies checked, under half of the shortfall reflects unresolved V genes, and no reason is known for the rest. Clone size and V and J calls were adopted from that table, with D and trimming inferred from the DNA. The sample contains approximately 85,000 clones, roughly 91% of them found a single time. In total, the top ten clones hold 0.8% to 1.3% of the sample.

Results and caveats for the whole study, not just this receptor: How much clinical and demographic metadata was included differed by source and by participant, and the metadata was provided uncurated.

The collaborating institutions used their own protocols to collect whole blood in K2EDTA tubes. For TCRbeta analysis, collaborators shipped samples as frozen whole blood, isolated PBMCs, or DNA extracted from either of those sample types. In the germline V gene, CDR1 corresponds to KGHSH and CDR2 to LQKENI. The trim is 3 bases for V and 6 bases for J, with a gap of 15 bases between the germline ends. The CDR3, cysteine through phenylalanine, is 14 amino acids long. The kept DNA is CDR3 alone, 42 bases in frame from the first base. On this clone: Its antigen remains unidentified. No quality values exist for individual bases; no much larger clone is one base distant.

The receptor was isolated from a woman between 50 and 59 years old in a cohort sampled during active COVID-19. What was sequenced was peripheral blood. The receptor chain draws on TRBV18 and TRBJ2-7, with TRBD1 tentatively as D gene (6 bases match). This receptor has the CDR3 CASSPQGLRVEQYF. The DNA is TGTGCCAGCTCACCTCAGGGGTTAAGGGTCGAGCAGTACTTC.